This T cell receptor (beta chain) was recorded in a study of T cell changes during pregnancy in multiple sclerosis. J was trimmed by 4 bases and V by 6 bases; bases with no gene match: 4. This CDR3 comprises 14 residues. Germline V gives CDR1 MNHEY, CDR2 SMNVEV (reference sequence). The table came from immunoSEQ multiplex PCR; TCRdb's copy has only in-frame clones and leaves some out. This sample has 90,000 to 95,000 clones, with around 92% found just once. With respect to this clone: Within the sample, other DNA sequences also encode this same CDR3.

Material: peripheral blood, obtained in the third trimester of pregnancy. The chain couples TRBV27 to TRBJ2-7; 12 bases line up with TRBD2. This receptor was obtained from a female donor with multiple sclerosis, enrolled in a pregnancy study. The CDR3 is CASSPTSGSYEQYF. For the CDR3, the DNA is TGTGCCAGCAGCCCGACTAGCGGGAGTTACGAGCAGTACTTC.